This T cell receptor (beta chain) is from a study of cytomegalovirus exposure and HLA in healthy donors. This CDR3 contains 14 residues. Trimming removed 0 bases from V and 7 bases from J; junction bases left unmatched: 4. CDR1 is MNHEY, CDR2 SVGAGI, per germline. The study ran its PCR with 60 Vbeta and 13 Jbeta primers. Generated by immunoSEQ multiplex PCR, the TCRdb table keeps only in-frame clones and is missing some. Of approximately 110,000 clones listed, around 60% are singletons. What was sequenced was PBMCs. The V and J genes are TRBV6-5 and TRBJ1-2, with 8 nucleotides matching TRBD1. The clonotype comes from a young man in good health and CMV-seropositive. CDR3 residues: CASSYSDRAGGYTF. In nucleotides, the CDR3 is TGTGCCAGCAGTTACTCGGACAGGGCGGGTGGCTACACCTTC.